This is a list of T cell receptor beta chains from one sample in a study of control samples from healthy donors and cancer patients. This table comes from immunoSEQ multiplex PCR, and its TCRdb copy is limited to in-frame clones, with some not included. The sample has roughly 150,000 clones, approximately 86% seen once. Sequencing was carried out using blood. The origin of the receptors is a man between 18 and 35 years old in good health. Each CDR3 is given with its conserved first and last residue. A D gene is named only where the DNA matches it firmly. Rows may omit the clone size; those that give it use once, few, many or a size class.

v_call	clone_size	j_call	d_call	cdr3_nt	cdr3_aa
TRBV29-1	-	TRBJ1-5	-	TGCAGCGTTGAGCCCAGGAATGAAGGGTTTAGCAATCAGCCCCAGCATTTT	CSVEPRNEGFSNQPQHF
TRBV7-3	-	TRBJ2-3	TRBD1	TGTGCCAGCAGCTTCGGGACAGGGGGACCTCATAGCACAGATACGCAGTATTTT	CASSFGTGGPHSTDTQYF
TRBV10-3	-	TRBJ2-3	TRBD1	TGTGCCATCAGTGGGCAGACAGGGAGTAGCACAGATACGCAGTATTTT	CAISGQTGSSTDTQYF
TRBV7-2	-	TRBJ2-5	-	TGTGCCAGCAGCTCGACCCCGGTACAAGAGACCCAGTACTTC	CASSSTPVQETQYF
TRBV19	-	TRBJ1-1	TRBD1	TGTGCCAGTTTAGACAGGGAAGGAAAAACTGAAGCTTTCTTT	CASLDREGKTEAFF
TRBV5-4	-	TRBJ2-5	-	TGTGCCAGCAGCTGGGGTGCGGAGACCCAGTACTTC	CASSWGAETQYF
TRBV11-2	-	TRBJ1-2	-	TGTGCCAGCAGCTTAGGTCCCTGGGGCAGGCGGGATGAATATGGCTACACCTTC	CASSLGPWGRRDEYGYTF
TRBV7-2	-	TRBJ2-5	-	TGTGCCAGCAGCCCCCGTGGTAGGGAAGAGACCCAGTACTTC	CASSPRGREETQYF
TRBV7-9	-	TRBJ1-1	-	TGTGCCAGCAGCTTAGGTAGACACAGGGATGCGGGGACTGAAGCTTTCTTT	CASSLGRHRDAGTEAFF
TRBV11-2	-	TRBJ2-5	-	TGTGCCAGCAGCTTGGGAGATGTGGCCCAGTACTTC	CASSLGDVAQYF
TRBV7-6	-	TRBJ2-1	TRBD2	TGTGCCAGCAGCTTTAGCGGGCAGAGCTCCTACAATGAGCAGTTCTTC	CASSFSGQSSYNEQFF
TRBV6-5	-	TRBJ2-6	-	TGTGCCAGCAGAGTCCGGTTCTCTGGGGCCAACGTCCTGACTTTC	CASRVRFSGANVLTF
TRBV9	-	TRBJ2-5	TRBD1	TGTGCCAGCAGCGCTGGCCGGGACAGGCCACCCGAGACCCAGTACTTC	CASSAGRDRPPETQYF
TRBV18	-	TRBJ2-2	TRBD1	TGTGCCAGCTCACCACTCCTTAGGACAGGGGGAGACACCGGGGAGCTGTTTTTT	CASSPLLRTGGDTGELFF
TRBV6-1	-	TRBJ2-7	TRBD1	TGTGCCAGCAGTGAAAAAGGGACAGGGGGCTACGAGCAGTACTTC	CASSEKGTGGYEQYF
TRBV7-8	few	TRBJ1-2	-	TGTGCCAGCAGCTTTAATAGGGGCGGCTACACCTTC	CASSFNRGGYTF
TRBV4-3	-	TRBJ2-1	-	TGCGCCAGCAGCCCCTCTCCGGTACAGAGCTCCTACAATGAGCAGTTCTTC	CASSPSPVQSSYNEQFF
TRBV28	-	TRBJ2-5	-	TGTGCCAGCAGTATAATAGGGGAGAGGGAGACCCAGTACTTC	CASSIIGERETQYF
TRBV27	-	TRBJ1-2	TRBD1	TGTGCCAGCAGTGTTCACAGGGGGCGAGGAGAAGGCTACACCTTC	CASSVHRGRGEGYTF
TRBV9	-	TRBJ1-2	-	TGTGCCAGCAGCCAGACACAGGGTGGATTTGGCTACACCTTC	CASSQTQGGFGYTF
TRBV28	-	TRBJ2-1	TRBD2	TGTGCCAGCAGTTTAGGTCGGGCTAGCGGAACCAATGAGCAGTTCTTC	CASSLGRASGTNEQFF
TRBV5-1	once	TRBJ2-3	TRBD2	TGCGCCAGCAGCTTTTTAGCGGGGGCGAGCACAGATACGCAGTATTTT	CASSFLAGASTDTQYF
TRBV4-1	-	TRBJ2-3	TRBD1	TGCGCCAGCAGCCATGCTGGACAGGGCACATATACGCAGTATTTT	CASSHAGQGTYTQYF
TRBV7-2	-	TRBJ2-5	-	TGTGCCAGCAGCTTAGCGCGGGGGCGGGGGCAAGAGACCCAGTACTTC	CASSLARGRGQETQYF
TRBV28	-	TRBJ2-2	TRBD2	TGTGCCAGCAGTAAACTAGCGGGGCGCACCGGGGAGCTGTTTTTT	CASSKLAGRTGELFF
TRBV5-4	-	TRBJ1-2	TRBD1	TGTGCCAGTTTTAGGACAGGGGTCCCCTCGGGGGGCTACACCTTC	CASFRTGVPSGGYTF